One and the same sample provided the 13 T cell receptor beta chains below, sequenced in a study of PD-1 blockade in classical Hodgkin lymphoma. Every one of the patients relapsed after autologous stem cell transplantation (brentuximab vedotin exposure was variable). The repertoire was sequenced with immunoSEQ multiplex PCR; TCRdb's copy has only in-frame clones and lacks some. The data hold about 90,000 clones, with roughly 89% observed a single time. The material sequenced was peripheral blood mononuclear cells (PBMCs), taken before the second cycle of nivolumab. Every receptor here comes from a human donor with classical Hodgkin lymphoma.

The chain is built from TRBV5-1 and TRBJ1-1; TRBD1 agrees at 7 bases. Germline V gene lookup returns CDR1 SGHRS and CDR2 YFSETQ. The CDR3 loop spans 13 amino acids. The V segment lost 4 bases and the J segment 4 bases; nucleotides outside the gene matches: 4. The CDR3: CASSRGRGTEAFF. CDR3 in DNA: TGCGCCAGCAGCAGGGGGCGCGGCACTGAAGCTTTCTTT.

This CDR3 reads CASSLVETQYF. The DNA for the CDR3 is TGCGCCAGCAGCCTGGTGGAGACCCAGTACTTC. This chain joins TRBV5-1 and TRBJ2-5; D ambiguous. The V and J ends lost 4 bases and 5 bases respectively, with 6 bases between them. The CDR3 contains 11 residues. CDR1 and CDR2 from the germline V gene are SGHRS and YFSETQ. Variable domain in full (rest from reference TRBV5-1 and TRBJ2-5): KAGVTQTPRYLIKTRGQQVTLSCSPISGHRSVSWYQQTPGQGLQFLFEYFSETQRNKGNFPGRFSGRQFSNSRSEMNVSTLELGDSALYLCASSLVETQYFGPGTRLLVL.

This chain joins TRBV19 and TRBJ2-7; TRBD2 agrees at 7 bases. The CDR3 runs 15 residues. V was clipped by 3 bases and J by 4 bases; unmatched bases: 9. Germline-derived CDR1 and CDR2 are LNHDA and SQIVND (reference sequence). The CDR3 here is CASSIVGGSTYEQYF. As DNA, the CDR3 is TGTGCCAGTAGTATCGTCGGCGGGAGCACATACGAGCAGTACTTC.

The rearrangement links TRBV19 to TRBJ1-1, with 9 bases matching TRBD1. This CDR3 region has 15 residues. V shed 11 bases, J shed 0 bases, and the junction held 10 bases outside the gene matches. Germline CDR1 LNHDA, CDR2 SQIVND (reference sequence). The CDR3 DNA follows: TGTGCCTGCGGACAGGGGATTAGAATGAACACTGAAGCTTTCTTT. Translated, it gives CACGQGIRMNTEAFF. The full variable domain, with the rest looked up from reference TRBV19 and TRBJ1-1, is DGGITQSPKYLFRKEGQNVTLSCEQNLNHDAMYWYRQDPGQGLRLIYYSQIVNDFQKGDIAEGYSVSREKKESFPLTVTSAQKNPTAFYLCACGQGIRMNTEAFFGQGTRLTVV.

The rearrangement joins TRBV6-5 to TRBJ1-2; no reliable D call. The CDR3 spans 13 residues. Trimming took off 8 bases at V and 4 bases at J, with 14 bases between the two ends. The germline V gene encodes CDR1 MNHEY and CDR2 SVGAGI. CDR3 loop: CASGITGSYGYTF. The DNA for the CDR3 is TGTGCCAGCGGCATAACCGGGTCCTATGGCTACACCTTC.

For this clone: The junction shows a germline mismatch at one end, possibly a read error. The V and J genes are TRBV7-7 and TRBJ2-5, with D perhaps matching TRBD1 (6 bases). The CDR3 extends over 17 amino acids. CDR1 and CDR2 (germline): SSHAT, FNYEAQ (reference sequence). CDR3 DNA: TGTGCTAGCAGCGCAACCTCGGGACAAAGAGTCCAAGAGACCCAGTACTTC. It translates to CASSATSGQRVQETQYF. Filled out from reference TRBV7-7 and TRBJ2-5, the complete variable domain reads GAGVSQSPRYKVTKRGQDVTLRCDPISSHATLYWYQQALGQGPEFLTYFNYEAQPDKSGLPSDRFSAERPEGSISTLTIQRTEQRDSAMYRCASSATSGQRVQETQYFGPGTRLLVL.

V is TRBV6-6 and J is TRBJ1-5; D is unclear. The V gene's germline CDR1 is MNHNY and CDR2 SVGAGI (reference sequence). This CDR3 spans 14 amino acids. Trimming took off 4 bases at V and 3 bases at J, with 10 bases between the two ends. In nucleotides, the CDR3 is TGTGCCAGCAGTTCGATGAGGGCCAATCAGCCCCAGCATTTT. This translates into CASSSMRANQPQHF.

The V call is TRBV4-2, the J call TRBJ2-1, with 9 positions matching TRBD2. CDR1 LGHNA and CDR2 YNFKEQ come from the germline V gene. This CDR3 has 15 residues. With V trimmed by 4 bases and J by 0 bases, 1 base remained unmatched. CDR3 loop: CASSLTSGSYNEQFF. The CDR3 bases are TGTGCCAGCAGCCTGACTAGCGGCTCCTACAATGAGCAGTTCTTC.

The V gene is TRBV4-1, the J gene TRBJ2-7; D is possibly TRBD1 (5 bases). The germline V and J ends were trimmed by 4 bases and 2 bases, with 18 bases remaining between them. The CDR3 is 16 residues long. The germline gives CDR1 MGHRA, CDR2 YSYEKL. This chain's CDR3 is CASSLVAGQIPYEQYF. The CDR3, as DNA: TGCGCCAGCAGCCTCGTAGCCGGACAAATACCCTACGAGCAGTACTTC.

The chain links TRBV28 to TRBJ1-2; D might be TRBD1 (6 bases). The V gene lost 10 bases and the J gene lost 4 bases, with 19 bases spanning the gap. This CDR3 region has 14 residues. The germline gives CDR1 MDHEN, CDR2 SYDVKM. CDR3 protein: CAIDTGFRGYGYTF. Written as DNA, the CDR3 is TGTGCCATTGACACAGGGTTTAGAGGCTATGGCTACACCTTC.

The chain couples TRBV6-6 to TRBJ1-1; no reliable D call. CDR1 and CDR2 from the germline V gene are MNHNY and SVGAGI (reference sequence). The CDR3 totals 13 residues. V shed 10 bases and J shed 0 bases, with 12 bases lying between them. For the CDR3, the DNA is TGTGCCACTTTAGGAGGCATGAACACTGAAGCTTTCTTT. It specifies CATLGGMNTEAFF.

CDR3 nucleotides: TGTGCCAGCAGTTACTCGCCGGACTCCACAGATACGCAGTATTTT. Translating gives CASSYSPDSTDTQYF. The rearrangement joins TRBV6-5 to TRBJ2-3; possibly TRBD2 for D (5 bases). CDR3 length equals 15 residues. Germline CDR1 reads MNHEY; CDR2 reads SVGAGI. Trimming removed 0 bases at V and 2 bases at J, with 9 bases between.

Comment on this clone: Other DNA sequences in this sample translate to the same CDR3. The CDR3 DNA is TGTGCCAGCTCACCCAGCCAAGAGACCCAGTACTTC. Translated: CASSPSQETQYF. The V gene is TRBV18, the J gene TRBJ2-5; no definite D call. The CDR3 has 12 residues. Between the trimmed V and J ends, which lost 3 bases and 1 base, there was a span of 3 bases. Germline V gives CDR1 KGHSH, CDR2 LQKENI.